This entry concerns a single TCR beta chain. This sample was included in a study of blood T cell repertoires in COVID-19. Some clones are missing from TCRdb's copy, which holds only in-frame ones; the method was immunoSEQ multiplex PCR. The sample includes some 160,000 clones, around 83% of them seen just once. With 6 bases removed from V and 5 bases from J, the gap between germline ends came to 11 bases. There are 13 residues in the CDR3. Germline V gene data show CDR1 as MNHEY and CDR2 as SVGAGI. Material for sequencing was peripheral blood. The sequence was obtained from a woman between 70 and 85 years old who had recovered from COVID-19. V gene TRBV6-5 combines with J gene TRBJ1-5; no definite D call. DNA of the CDR3: TGTGCCAGCAGCCCCGACACAGATCAGCCCCAGCATTTT. This codes for CASSPDTDQPQHF.